This TCR beta chain was sequenced in a study of control samples from healthy donors and cancer patients (dated by TCRdb to 2019 to 2021). The CDR3 runs 12 amino acids, cysteine and phenylalanine included. CDR3 DNA only is kept here, 36 bases in frame from base 1. V is reduced by 2 bases and J by 4 bases, leaving a spacing of 5 bases between them. The library came from the immunoSEQ multiplex PCR assay. TCRdb carries this immuneACCESS record with in-frame sequences only. Its versions omit some clonotypes, under half of them owing to an unresolved V gene in the studies checked, with the rest unexplained. The sample data list about 270,000 clones, and almost 85% of these were observed just once. The top ten clones comprise about an eighth of the sample. Worth noting for this clone: Its specific antigen is unknown. There are no base qualities to consult, and no much larger clone falls within one base.

Source material: PBMCs. Rearrangement joined TRBV12-3 or TRBV12-4 to TRBJ1-1; the D gene identity is not certain. The TCR sequence derives from an older woman with lung cancer. The CDR3 region has the sequence CASSLWSTEAFF. The DNA sequence is given as TGTGCCAGCAGTTTATGGAGCACTGAAGCTTTCTTT.